This T cell receptor beta chain originates from a study of T cell repertoires in cytomegalovirus infection. Study-level information: Signatures in public TCR beta sequences pointed to both CMV infection and matching HLA type.

The germline CDR1 and CDR2 sequences are MNHEY and SMNVEV (reference sequence). V trimming: 4 bases; J trimming: 4 bases; junction bases outside the gene matches: 12. The CDR3 contains 17 residues. This clonotype was seen only a few times. Its matching antigen is unknown. A single record per CDR3 protein comes from TCRdb applying MiXCR to the reads. In the table there are approximately 350,000 distinct CDR3 sequences, roughly 34% of which are singletons. This sequence was found in a human donor in good health (CMV status not recorded). Some clones in this sample may be carry-over from other donors' samples. This chain uses TRBV27 with TRBJ2-2, with TRBD2 identical over 7 bases. Material: cultured PBMCs, obtained from culture after CMV antigen stimulation. CDR3 in amino acids: CASSSLRPGRGTGELFF. The CDR3 region has the DNA TGTGCCAGCAGTTCCCTTCGCCCGGGGAGGGGCACCGGGGAGCTGTTTTTT.